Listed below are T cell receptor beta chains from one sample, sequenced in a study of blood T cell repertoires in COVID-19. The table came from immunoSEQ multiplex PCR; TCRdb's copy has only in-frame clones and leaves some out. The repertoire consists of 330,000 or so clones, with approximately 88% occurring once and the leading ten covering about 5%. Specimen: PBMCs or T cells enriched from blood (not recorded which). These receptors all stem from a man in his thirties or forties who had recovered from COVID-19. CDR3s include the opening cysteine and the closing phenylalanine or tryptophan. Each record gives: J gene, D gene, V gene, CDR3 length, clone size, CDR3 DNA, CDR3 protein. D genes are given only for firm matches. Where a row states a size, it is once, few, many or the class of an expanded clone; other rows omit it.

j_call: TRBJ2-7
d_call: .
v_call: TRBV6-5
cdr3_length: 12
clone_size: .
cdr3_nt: TGTGCCAGCAGTTTATACCAGGGAGAGCAGTACTTC
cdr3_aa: CASSLYQGEQYF

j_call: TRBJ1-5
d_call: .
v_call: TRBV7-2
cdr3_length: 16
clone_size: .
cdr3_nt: TGTGCCAGCAGCTCCCGCCGCGGGTTAGCGGGGCAGCCCCAGCATTTT
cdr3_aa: CASSSRRGLAGQPQHF

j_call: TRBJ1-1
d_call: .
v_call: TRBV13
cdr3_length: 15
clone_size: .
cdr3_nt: TGTGCCAGCAGCCCGTACGGGGAGGGGGACACTGAAGCTTTCTTT
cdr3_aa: CASSPYGEGDTEAFF

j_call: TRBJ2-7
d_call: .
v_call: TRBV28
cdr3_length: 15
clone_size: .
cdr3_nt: TGTGCCAGCAACCAAGGTCCAGGGCAATCCTACGAGCAGTACTTC
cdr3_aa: CASNQGPGQSYEQYF

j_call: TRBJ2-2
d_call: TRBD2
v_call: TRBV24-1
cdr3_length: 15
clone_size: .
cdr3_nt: TGTGCCACCAGTGATTACGGCGGGGGAAACGGGGAGCTGTTTTTT
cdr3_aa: CATSDYGGGNGELFF

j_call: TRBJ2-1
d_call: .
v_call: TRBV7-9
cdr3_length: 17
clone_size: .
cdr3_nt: TGTGCCAGCAGCTTAGTCTACTCGGGGGAACGATACGCAGGGCAGTTCTTC
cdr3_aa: CASSLVYSGERYAGQFF

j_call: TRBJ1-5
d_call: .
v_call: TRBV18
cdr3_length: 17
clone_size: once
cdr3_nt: TGTGCCAGCTCACCACCGGGCCAGGGAGGAGGCAATCAGCCCCAGCATTTT
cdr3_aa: CASSPPGQGGGNQPQHF

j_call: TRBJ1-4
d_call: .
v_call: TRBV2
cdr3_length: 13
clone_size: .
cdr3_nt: TGTGCCAGCAAGGGGTACCTAAATGAAAAACTGTTTTTT
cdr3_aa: CASKGYLNEKLFF

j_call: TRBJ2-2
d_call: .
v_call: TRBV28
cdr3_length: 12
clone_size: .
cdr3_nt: TGTGCCAGCAGTTCCTACACCGGGGAGCTGTTTTTT
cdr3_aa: CASSSYTGELFF

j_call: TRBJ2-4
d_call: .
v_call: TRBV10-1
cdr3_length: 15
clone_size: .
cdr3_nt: TGCGCCAGCAGACTAGGGATCCTAGCCAAAAACATTCAGTACTTC
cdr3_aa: CASRLGILAKNIQYF

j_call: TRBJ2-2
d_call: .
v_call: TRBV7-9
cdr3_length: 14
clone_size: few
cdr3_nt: TGTGCCAGCAGCACCTTTCAGGGCAACGGGGAGCTGTTTTTT
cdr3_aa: CASSTFQGNGELFF

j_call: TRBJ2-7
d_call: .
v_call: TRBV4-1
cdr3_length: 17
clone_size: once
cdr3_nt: TGCGCCAGCAGCCCTTCGGATCGGAGCCGCGTTCACTACGAGCAGTACTTC
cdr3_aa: CASSPSDRSRVHYEQYF

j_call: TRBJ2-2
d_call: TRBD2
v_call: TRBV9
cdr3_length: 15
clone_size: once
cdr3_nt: TGTGCCAGCAGGTCACAGCGGGATGGTACCGGGGAGCTGTTTTTT
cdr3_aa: CASRSQRDGTGELFF

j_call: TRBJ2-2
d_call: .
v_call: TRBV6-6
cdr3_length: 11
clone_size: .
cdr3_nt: TGTGCCAGCCTAAGGGGCGGGGAGCTGTTTTTT
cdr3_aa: CASLRGGELFF

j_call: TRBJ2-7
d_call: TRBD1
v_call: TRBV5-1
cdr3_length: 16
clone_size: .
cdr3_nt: TGCGCCAGCAGCTTGGAGGGGACAGGGGGACCCTACGAGCAGTACTTC
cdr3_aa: CASSLEGTGGPYEQYF

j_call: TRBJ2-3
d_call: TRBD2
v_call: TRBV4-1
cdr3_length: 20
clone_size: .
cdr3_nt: TGCGCCAGCAGCCAAGATTTTCGAGGACTAGCGGGGGGGCCGAGAGATACGCAGTATTTT
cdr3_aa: CASSQDFRGLAGGPRDTQYF

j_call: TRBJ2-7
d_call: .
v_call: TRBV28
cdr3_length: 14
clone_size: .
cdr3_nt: TGTGCCAGCAGTCTCAAGGGGCTTCACTACGAGCAGTACTTC
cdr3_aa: CASSLKGLHYEQYF

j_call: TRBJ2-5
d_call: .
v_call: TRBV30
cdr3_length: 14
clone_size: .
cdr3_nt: TGTGCCTGGAGAGACAGGCGTAGTACGGAGACCCAGTACTTC
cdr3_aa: CAWRDRRSTETQYF

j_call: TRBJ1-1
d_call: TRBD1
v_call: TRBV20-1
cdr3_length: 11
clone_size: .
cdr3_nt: TGCAGTGCTGGGACAGACACTGAAGCTTTCTTT
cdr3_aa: CSAGTDTEAFF

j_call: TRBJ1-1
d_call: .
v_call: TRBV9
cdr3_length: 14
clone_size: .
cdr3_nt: TGTGCCAGCAGCGCAACAGGTTGGAACACTGAAGCTTTCTTT
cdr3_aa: CASSATGWNTEAFF

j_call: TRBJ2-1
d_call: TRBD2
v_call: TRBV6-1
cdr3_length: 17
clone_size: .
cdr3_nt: TGTGCCAGCAGTGCTCCTAGCGGGGGGACCCTAAGTGCAGAGCAGTTCTTC
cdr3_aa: CASSAPSGGTLSAEQFF

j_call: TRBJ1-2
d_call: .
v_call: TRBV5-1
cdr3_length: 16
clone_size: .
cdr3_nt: TGCGCCAGCAGCTTGGCTAGGGAGGGGGTCTTGGATGGCTACACCTTC
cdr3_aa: CASSLAREGVLDGYTF

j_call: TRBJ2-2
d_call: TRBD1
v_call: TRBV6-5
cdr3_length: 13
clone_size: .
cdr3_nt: TGTGCCAGCAGTAGACAGGGGCGCGGGGAGCTGTTTTTT
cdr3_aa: CASSRQGRGELFF

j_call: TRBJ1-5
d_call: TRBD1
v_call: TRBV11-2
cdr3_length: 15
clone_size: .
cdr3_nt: TGTGCCAGCAGCTTGACAGGGAATGGTAGACAGCCCCAGCATTTT
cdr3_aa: CASSLTGNGRQPQHF

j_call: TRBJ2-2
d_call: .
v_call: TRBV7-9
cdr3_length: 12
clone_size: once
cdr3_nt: TGTGCCAGCAGTGACATGGCCGGGGAGCTGTTTTTT
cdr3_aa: CASSDMAGELFF

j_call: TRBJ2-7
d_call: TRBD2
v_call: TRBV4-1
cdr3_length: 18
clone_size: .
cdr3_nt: TGCGCCAGCAGCCAAGTCGATATGGGACTAGCGCGAACCTACGAGCAGTACTTC
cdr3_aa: CASSQVDMGLARTYEQYF

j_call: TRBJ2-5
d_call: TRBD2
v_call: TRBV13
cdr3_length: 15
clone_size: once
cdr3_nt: TGTGCCAGCAGCTTAGACGGGGGGGCGTTAAAGACCCAGTACTTC
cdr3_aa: CASSLDGGALKTQYF

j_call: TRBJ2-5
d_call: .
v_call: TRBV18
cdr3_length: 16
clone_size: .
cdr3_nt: TGTGCCAGCTCACCAAGACAGGCAGGGAGGGAAGAGACCCAGTACTTC
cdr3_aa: CASSPRQAGREETQYF

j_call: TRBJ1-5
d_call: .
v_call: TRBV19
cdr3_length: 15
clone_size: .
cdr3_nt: TGTGCCAGTAGTGTCGGACAGACTAGCAATCAGCCCCAGCATTTT
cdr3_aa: CASSVGQTSNQPQHF